This T cell receptor beta chain was identified in a study of cytomegalovirus exposure and HLA in healthy donors. Study details: The early release's HLA-typed donors yielded approximately 85 million unique TCRs. Study conclusions and caveats: In a later analysis, most CMV-associated TCR beta chains appeared HLA-restricted. A classifier reportedly called cytomegalovirus status with high sensitivity and specificity.

PCR was performed using 60 Vbeta and 13 Jbeta primers. TCRdb's table, derived via immunoSEQ multiplex PCR, lists solely in-frame clones and lacks some. The sample records 130,000 or so clones, more than 60% being singletons. CDR3 length: 15 residues. Germline CDR1 and CDR2: SGHKS and YYEKEE (reference sequence). For this clone: Its antigen is undetermined. The junction departs from germline at one end; a sequencing error may be responsible.

What was sequenced was PBMCs. The TCR was taken from a male donor in good health and CMV-seronegative. The chain combines TRBV5-5 with TRBJ2-7; TRBD2 aligns across 8 bases. CDR3 bases: TGCGCCAGCAGCCAAGTAACCGGGGGGGATTACGAGCAGTACTTC. Translating gives CASSQVTGGDYEQYF.